This T cell receptor beta chain was recovered during a study of T cells after yellow fever vaccination. V was trimmed by 5 bases and J by 10 bases, leaving 26 bases between them. Germline V lookup: CDR1 LGHNA, CDR2 YNFKEQ. CDR3 length: 16 amino acids. TCRdb reprocessed the 5' RACE reads with MiXCR, giving one entry per CDR3 protein. Among 360,000 or so distinct CDR3 sequences, 9.5% to 13% were seen once, and the ten largest hold roughly 18%. The clonotype comes from a man younger than 35 who received the YFV17D yellow fever vaccine. This chain uses TRBV4-2 with TRBJ1-2; a weak D match, TRBD1 (6 bases). This sample comprised PBMCs, obtained on the day of the first yellow fever vaccination. The CDR3 region has the DNA TGTGCCAGCAGCTCGATACCAGGACAGTCTGAAATGGTCTACACCTTC. This encodes CASSSIPGQSEMVYTF.